These 25 T cell receptor beta chains were all obtained from the same sample, sequenced in a study of Ad26.COV2.S vaccination and SARS-CoV-2 variants. The sample's treatment: some 19 received Ad26.COV2.S at low or high dose, single or two shots; about 5 received placebo; per-sample allocation not given. The study sampled participants on day 63 after the first vaccine or placebo injection. The method was immunoSEQ multiplex PCR; TCRdb's version includes in-frame clones alone and lacks a portion of them. The sample has approximately 450,000 clones; more than 80% are singletons. The source material was peripheral blood, sampled in a trial of Ad26.COV2.S vaccine versus placebo. Source of these receptors: a person aged 18-60 years who received the Ad26.COV2.S COVID-19 vaccine or a placebo.

The rearrangement links TRBV3-1 (or the pseudogene TRBV3-2) to TRBJ1-5; TRBD1 agrees at 7 bases. The CDR3 runs 13 residues. The trim removed 5 bases at V and 6 bases at J, leaving 4 bases unmatched. Germline loops: CDR1 LGHDT, CDR2 YNNKEL (reference sequence). DNA for the CDR3: TGTGCCAGCAGCTTCAACAGGGGTCAGCCCCAGCATTTT. Translating it yields CASSFNRGQPQHF.

The genes are TRBV3-1 (or the pseudogene TRBV3-2) and TRBJ1-1; no clear D gene. The CDR3 extends over 13 amino acids. Germline assignment: CDR1 LGHDT and CDR2 YNNKEL (reference sequence). Trimming shortened V by 1 base and J by 5 bases, and 8 bases separated the two germline ends. CDR3 in DNA: TGTGCCAGCAGCCAAGGGGGAGGGACTGAAGCTTTCTTT. Translation gives CASSQGGGTEAFF.

This chain's CDR3 is CASSLEGPAKNIQYF. In DNA, the CDR3 is TGTGCCAGCAGCCTGGAGGGCCCCGCCAAAAACATTCAGTACTTC. The V call is TRBV5-5, the J call TRBJ2-4; a weak D match, TRBD2 (6 bases). The germline V and J ends were trimmed by 4 bases and 1 base, with 12 bases remaining between them. Germline CDR1 is SGHKS and CDR2 is YYEKEE (reference sequence). The CDR3 consists of 15 residues.

The gene calls are TRBV10-3 and TRBJ1-1, with D possibly being TRBD1 (5 bases). Germline CDR1 is ENHRY and CDR2 is SYGVKD. V was cut by 2 bases and J by 1 base, with 8 bases left in between. The CDR3 spans 14 residues. The CDR3, as DNA: TGTGCCATCAGTGAGAGTCAGGGGAACACTGAAGCTTTCTTT. It codes for CAISESQGNTEAFF.

This rearrangement joins TRBV19 to TRBJ2-7; TRBD2 matches at 8 bases. The CDR3 consists of 16 residues. V lost 3 bases, J lost 2 bases, and 9 bases stayed unmatched. The germline V gene encodes CDR1 LNHDA and CDR2 SQIVND (reference sequence). CDR3 DNA: TGTGCCAGTAGTATGCGGGGGACGGGAGGGCCCTACGAGCAGTACTTC. Residues: CASSMRGTGGPYEQYF.

The V gene is TRBV29-1, the J gene TRBJ1-3; D uncertain. Trimming removed 7 bases at V and 2 bases at J, with 6 bases between. The CDR3 covers 11 residues. CDR1 SQVTM and CDR2 ANQGSEA come from the germline V gene. CDR3 sequence reads: CSGGTGNTIYF. The CDR3 coding sequence is TGCAGCGGAGGGACTGGAAACACCATATATTTT.

The chain is built from TRBV19 and TRBJ1-2, with a tentative D call TRBD1 (5 bases). V was pared by 7 bases and J by 8 bases, with 17 bases between. The CDR3 has 13 amino acids. Per germline, CDR1 LNHDA and CDR2 SQIVND (reference sequence). This CDR3 is CASNPGTAIGYTF. CDR3 in DNA: TGTGCCAGTAATCCCGGGACCGCTATCGGCTACACCTTC.

The chain carries TRBV30 and TRBJ2-7, with D hard to call. The CDR3 is 14 residues long. Trimming cost V 0 bases and J 0 bases, with 9 bases left between them. Germline V gene lookup returns CDR1 GTSNPN and CDR2 SVGIG (reference sequence). CDR3 amino acids: CAWSVYRSSYEQYF. For the CDR3, the DNA is TGTGCCTGGAGTGTATACAGAAGCTCCTACGAGCAGTACTTC.

This sequence joins TRBV4-1 and TRBJ1-4, with TRBD1 matching 8 bases. V was pared by 4 bases and J by 4 bases, with 2 bases of the junction left unmatched. Germline CDR1 and CDR2: MGHRA and YSYEKL. The CDR3 spans 14 residues. CDR3 sequence: CASSLGQGNEKLFF. The CDR3 nucleotides read TGCGCCAGCAGCCTCGGACAGGGTAATGAAAAACTGTTTTTT.

This chain uses TRBV13 with TRBJ2-7; possible D gene TRBD2, 6 bases. V lost 4 bases and J 9 bases, leaving 19 bases between the germline ends. In germline, CDR1 is PRHDT, CDR2 FYEKMQ (reference sequence). The CDR3 length is 14 residues. CDR3 DNA: TGTGCCAGCAGCTCCGGGACTCGGGGGATGAGGCAGTACTTC. The encoded protein is CASSSGTRGMRQYF.

The V and J genes are TRBV24-1 and TRBJ1-1; D is unresolved. V lost 6 bases, J lost 3 bases, and 13 bases lay in between. Germline V gene sequence: CDR1 KGHDR, CDR2 SFDVKD. The CDR3 runs to 14 residues. The CDR3 here is CATSIRRRDTEAFF. For the CDR3, the DNA is TGTGCCACCAGTATTAGACGGAGGGACACTGAAGCTTTCTTT.

CDR3 in DNA: TGCGCCAGCAGCCCAGGACTAGCCCCACGGGGAGCAGATACGCAGTATTTT. Translation: CASSPGLAPRGADTQYF. J is TRBJ2-3 and V is TRBV5-1; the match to TRBD2 covers 8 bases. Germline CDR1 is SGHRS and CDR2 is YFSETQ. With 4 bases clipped from V and 4 bases from J, the junction kept 14 bases outside the gene matches. The CDR3 is 17 residues long.

V usage is TRBV6-1 and J usage is TRBJ2-6; D ambiguous. Looked up from germline, CDR1 is MNHNS and CDR2 is SASEGT. The length of the CDR3 is 16 residues. V was shortened by 3 bases and J by 0 bases, with 9 bases between the two germline ends. CDR3 bases: TGTGCCAGCAGTGAGATACGGGCCTCTGGGGCCAACGTCCTGACTTTC. Translated, it gives CASSEIRASGANVLTF.

The chain is built from TRBV3-1 (or the pseudogene TRBV3-2) and TRBJ2-3, with D possibly TRBD1 on 6 matching bases. The CDR3 sequence is 16 residues long. Deletions cut 1 base from V and 1 base from J, with 12 bases between. Germline CDR1 is LGHDT and CDR2 is YNNKEL (reference sequence). The CDR3 reads CASSQGWGQRTDTQYF. In nucleotides, the CDR3 is TGTGCCAGCAGCCAAGGTTGGGGACAACGCACAGATACGCAGTATTTT.

For the CDR3, the DNA is TGTGCCAGTAGTATAGCACCCGCGGAAGAGACCCAGTACTTC. Its protein product is CASSIAPAEETQYF. The rearrangement links TRBV19 to TRBJ2-5; D uncertain. The V end lost 1 base, the J end lost 3 bases, and 9 bases lay between the germline ends. This CDR3 has 14 residues. Per the germline V gene, CDR1 is LNHDA and CDR2 is SQIVND (reference sequence).

The V gene is TRBV9, the J gene TRBJ2-1; 13 nucleotides align to TRBD2. The CDR3 is 19 residues long. V lost 3 bases and J lost 2; bases outside the gene matches: 11. Germline V lookup: CDR1 SGDLS, CDR2 YYNGEE. The CDR3 loop reads CASSGKRTSGSVTYNEQFF. The CDR3 DNA follows: TGTGCCAGCAGCGGAAAGAGGACTAGCGGGAGTGTCACCTACAATGAGCAGTTCTTC.

The chain has TRBV7-3 and TRBJ1-5; no definite D call. Trimming pared 1 base from V and 3 bases from J, leaving 10 bases between. CDR1 SGHTA and CDR2 FQGTGA come from the germline V gene. CDR3 size: 15 residues. The CDR3 here is CASSLMGGPNQPQHF. In DNA, the CDR3 is TGTGCCAGCAGCTTAATGGGCGGGCCCAATCAGCCCCAGCATTTT.

This chain connects TRBV3-1 (or the pseudogene TRBV3-2) to TRBJ2-1, with 8 bases aligning to TRBD2. J lost 4 bases, V lost 0 bases, and 5 bases had no gene match. Per germline, CDR1 LGHDT and CDR2 YNNKEL (reference sequence). This CDR3 comprises 16 residues. The CDR3 sequence is CASSQDVLAEYNEQFF. The CDR3 DNA reads as TGTGCCAGCAGCCAAGATGTACTAGCGGAGTACAATGAGCAGTTCTTC.

This clone was observed a single time. Other DNA sequences in the same sample also yield this CDR3. The rearrangement joins TRBV19 to TRBJ1-1, with 8 positions matching TRBD1. CDR3 length equals 14 residues. V lost 6 bases to trimming and J lost 0 bases; unmatched junction nucleotides: 3. The germline V gene encodes CDR1 LNHDA and CDR2 SQIVND (reference sequence). The CDR3 sequence: CASSRQGLNTEAFF. Here the CDR3 DNA reads TGTGCCAGTAGCAGACAGGGGCTGAACACTGAAGCTTTCTTT.

The rearrangement links TRBV5-8 to TRBJ1-5; 7 nucleotides match TRBD1. The CDR3 has 17 residues. The germline gives CDR1 SGHTS, CDR2 YDEGEE. V lost 3 bases and J lost 1; bases outside the gene matches: 10. CDR3 DNA: TGTGCCAGCAGCTCCTGGCTCGGGGGACAGAGCAATCAGCCCCAGCATTTT. Protein product: CASSSWLGGQSNQPQHF.

The rearrangement joins TRBV4-2 to TRBJ2-2; D might be TRBD1 or TRBD2, each matching 6 bases. CDR1 and CDR2 from the germline V gene are LGHNA and YNFKEQ. The germline V and J ends were trimmed by 4 bases and 5 bases, with 17 bases remaining between them. The CDR3 is 16 residues long. The chain's CDR3 is CASSPRGPGVTGELFF. In DNA, the CDR3 is TGTGCCAGCAGCCCCCGGGGGCCAGGGGTGACCGGGGAGCTGTTTTTT.

The chain joins TRBV4-3 to TRBJ2-1; D possibly corresponds to TRBD1 (6 bases). This CDR3 comprises 17 residues. Germline assignment: CDR1 LGHNA and CDR2 YSLEER. With 0 bases removed from V and 1 base from J, the gap between germline ends came to 13 bases. This CDR3 is CASSQDLGTPSYNEQFF. CDR3 nucleotides: TGCGCCAGCAGCCAAGATTTAGGGACACCTTCCTACAATGAGCAGTTCTTC.

This clone came up a few times. V gene TRBV11-3 combines with J gene TRBJ2-3; TRBD2 might be the D (5 bases). This CDR3 contains 15 residues. Germline V gene sequence: CDR1 SGHNT, CDR2 YENEEA. Trimming took off 3 bases at V and 4 bases at J, with 14 bases between the two ends. CDR3 protein: CASSFGVEAADTQYF. CDR3 bases: TGTGCCAGCAGCTTCGGGGTTGAGGCGGCAGATACGCAGTATTTT.

CDR3 DNA sequence: TGTGCCAGCAGCTTGGGCAGGGGGCCAGATACGCAGTATTTT. As protein: CASSLGRGPDTQYF. This rearrangement joins TRBV5-8 to TRBJ2-3; 8 nucleotides line up with TRBD1. Germline-derived CDR1 and CDR2 are SGHTS and YDEGEE. Trimming cost V 0 bases and J 4 bases; bases outside gene matches: 1. The CDR3 runs 14 residues.

J is TRBJ2-7 and V is TRBV3-1 (or the pseudogene TRBV3-2); a weak D match, TRBD2 (7 bases). Per germline, CDR1 LGHDT and CDR2 YNNKEL (reference sequence). CDR3 length: 15 residues. Trimming removed 5 bases at V and 0 bases at J, with 14 bases between. The CDR3 DNA sequence: TGTGCCAGCAGCACGTGGGGAGGGGGCTCCTACGAGCAGTACTTC. It specifies CASSTWGGGSYEQYF.